The 2 T cell receptor beta chains given below trace back to one sample, sequenced in a study of long-term antiretroviral therapy in people with HIV. Survey level was the resolution at which the v3.0 immunoSEQ assay ran. The method was immunoSEQ multiplex PCR; TCRdb's version includes in-frame clones alone and lacks a portion of them. The profile covers roughly 34,000 clones, with about four fifths appearing a single time and roughly 3.1% taken by the ten largest. Sequenced here: unsorted PBMCs, sampled 1.9 years after starting antiretroviral therapy. The receptors here all came from a man between 18 and 29 years old with HIV.

This clone occurred once. The chain employs TRBV6-6 and TRBJ2-5; no clear D gene. Germline loops: CDR1 MNHNY, CDR2 SVGAGI (reference sequence). The ends were cut back, 2 bases at V and 4 bases at J, with 17 bases in the middle. The CDR3 has 16 residues. The CDR3 here is CASSYVEYSLIETQYF. The CDR3 region has the DNA TGTGCCAGCAGTTACGTCGAGTACAGCCTGATAGAGACCCAGTACTTC.

The chain is built from TRBV6-1 and TRBJ2-6; D is ambiguous. V was pared by 3 bases and J by 2 bases, with 11 bases between. Germline assignment: CDR1 MNHNS and CDR2 SASEGT. The CDR3 contains 16 residues. The CDR3 DNA reads TGTGCCAGCAGTGATCGACCACCTCCTGGGGCCAACGTCCTGACTTTC. This codes for CASSDRPPPGANVLTF.